The clone carrying this T cell receptor (beta chain) was found a few times. Its antigen is undetermined. This entry belongs to a study of cytomegalovirus exposure and HLA in healthy donors. Overall study findings and caveats: A later examination showed that TCR association rates differed by HLA locus, with DRB1 most and HLA-C fewest. Presence/absence analyses assumed roughly uniform sequencing depth across donors, which may not hold. Being productive about 87% or about 30% of the time was typical of most TCR beta V segments in an earlier analysis.

The CDR3 has 15 amino acids. Looked up from germline, CDR1 is SGHRS and CDR2 is YFSETQ. V shed 0 bases, J shed 12 bases, and the junction held 9 bases outside the gene matches. Researchers ran the PCR with 60 Vbeta and 13 Jbeta primers. Clones were read by immunoSEQ multiplex PCR, and TCRdb kept only the in-frame ones, dropping some. In the table there are about 83,000 clones, about four fifths of which are singletons. The chain is built from TRBV5-1 and TRBJ1-4, with 9 bases identical to TRBD1. Sequencing was performed on PBMCs. This receptor was identified in a man younger than 35 in good health and CMV-seropositive. DNA of the CDR3: TGCGCCAGCAGCTTGGCTGGGACAGGGATCGAGGAACTGTTTTTT. It specifies CASSLAGTGIEELFF. Together with reference TRBV5-1 and TRBJ1-4, the CDR3 gives the full variable domain: KAGVTQTPRYLIKTRGQQVTLSCSPISGHRSVSWYQQTPGQGLQFLFEYFSETQRNKGNFPGRFSGRQFSNSRSEMNVSTLELGDSALYLCASSLAGTGIEELFFGSGTQLSVL.